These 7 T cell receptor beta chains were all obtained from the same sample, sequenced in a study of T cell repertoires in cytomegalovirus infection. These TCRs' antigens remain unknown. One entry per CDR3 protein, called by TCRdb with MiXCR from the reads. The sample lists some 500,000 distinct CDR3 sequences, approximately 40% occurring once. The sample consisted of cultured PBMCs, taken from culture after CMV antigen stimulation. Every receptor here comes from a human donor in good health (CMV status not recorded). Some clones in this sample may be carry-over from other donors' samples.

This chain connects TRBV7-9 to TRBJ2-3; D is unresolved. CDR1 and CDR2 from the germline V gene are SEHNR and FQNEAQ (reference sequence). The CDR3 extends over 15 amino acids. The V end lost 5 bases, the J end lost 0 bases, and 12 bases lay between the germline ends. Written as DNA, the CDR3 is TGTGCCAGCAGCCCCGGCGCCGTAAGCACAGATACGCAGTATTTT. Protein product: CASSPGAVSTDTQYF.

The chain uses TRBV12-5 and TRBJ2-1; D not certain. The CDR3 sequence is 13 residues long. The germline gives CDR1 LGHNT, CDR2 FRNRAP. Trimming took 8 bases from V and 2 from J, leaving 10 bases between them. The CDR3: CASCGLPYNEQFF. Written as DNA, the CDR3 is TGTGCTAGTTGTGGCCTCCCCTACAATGAGCAGTTCTTC.

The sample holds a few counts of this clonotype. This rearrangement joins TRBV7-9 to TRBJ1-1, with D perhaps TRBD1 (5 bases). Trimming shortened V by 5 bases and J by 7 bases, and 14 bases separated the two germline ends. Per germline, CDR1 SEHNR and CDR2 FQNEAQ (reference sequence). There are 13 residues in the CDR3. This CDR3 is CASSARLGDEAFF. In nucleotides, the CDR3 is TGTGCCAGCAGCGCCCGCTTGGGGGATGAAGCTTTCTTT.

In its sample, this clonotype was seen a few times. CDR3 protein: CASSVQRDGYTF. CDR3 in DNA: TGTGCCAGCAGCGTACAAAGAGATGGCTACACCTTC. The rearrangement uses TRBV7-9 and TRBJ1-2; D is ambiguous. The CDR3 runs to 12 residues. Germline-derived CDR1 and CDR2 are SEHNR and FQNEAQ (reference sequence). V gave up 5 bases and J gave up 6 bases, with 10 bases separating them. The variable domain in full, completed from reference TRBV7-9 and TRBJ1-2, reads DTGVSQNPRHKITKRGQNVTFRCDPISEHNRLYWYRQTLGQGPEFLTYFQNEAQLEKSRLLSDRFSAERPKGSFSTLEIQRTEQGDSAMYLCASSVQRDGYTFGSGTRLTVV.

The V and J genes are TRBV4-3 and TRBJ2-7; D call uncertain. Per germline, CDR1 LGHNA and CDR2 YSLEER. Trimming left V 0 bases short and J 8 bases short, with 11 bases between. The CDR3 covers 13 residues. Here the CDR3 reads CASSQDLWEQQYF. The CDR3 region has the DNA TGCGCCAGCAGCCAAGATTTATGGGAACAGCAGTACTTC.

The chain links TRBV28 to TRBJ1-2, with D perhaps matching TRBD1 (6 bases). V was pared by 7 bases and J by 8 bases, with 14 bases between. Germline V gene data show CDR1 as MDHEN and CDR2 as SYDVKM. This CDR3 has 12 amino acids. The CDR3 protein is CASTWGLAGYTF. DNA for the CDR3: TGTGCCAGCACTTGGGGGCTGGCCGGCTACACCTTC.

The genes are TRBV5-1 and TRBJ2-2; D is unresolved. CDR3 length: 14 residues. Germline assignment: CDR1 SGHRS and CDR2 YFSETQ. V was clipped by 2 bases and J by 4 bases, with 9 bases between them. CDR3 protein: CASSFVWGTGELFF. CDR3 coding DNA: TGCGCCAGCAGCTTCGTCTGGGGCACCGGGGAGCTGTTTTTT.